Presented here are 32 T cell receptor beta chains from one specimen sequenced in a study of Ad26.COV2.S vaccination and SARS-CoV-2 variants. Noted treatment: some 20 received Ad26.COV2.S at low or high dose, single or two shots; 5 received placebo; per-sample allocation not given. Material that was analyzed had been drawn on day 63 after the first vaccine or placebo injection. Sequencing used immunoSEQ multiplex PCR; TCRdb keeps in-frame clones, though not all of them. The sample shows about 400,000 clones, roughly 90% of them seen only once. Sequencing used peripheral blood, obtained in a trial of Ad26.COV2.S vaccine versus placebo. These receptors all stem from a person between 18 and 65 years old who received the Ad26.COV2.S COVID-19 vaccine or a placebo.

The V gene is TRBV30, the J gene TRBJ2-7, with 8 bases lining up with TRBD2. Per germline, CDR1 GTSNPN and CDR2 SVGIG (reference sequence). V was clipped by 2 bases and J by 3 bases; unmatched bases: 6. CDR3 length equals 14 residues. The CDR3 bases are TGTGCCTGGAGTATGGGAGCGGGGGACTACGAGCAGTACTTC. It encodes CAWSMGAGDYEQYF.

The V and J genes are TRBV2 and TRBJ1-1; D unclear. Trimming removed 5 bases from V and 0 bases from J, with 10 bases in between. Germline V lookup: CDR1 SNHLY, CDR2 FYNNEI. This CDR3 is built from 14 residues. In nucleotides, the CDR3 is TGTGCCAGCAGTATCCGGGAGGTGAACACTGAAGCTTTCTTT. Translation: CASSIREVNTEAFF.

This chain connects TRBV4-1 to TRBJ1-5; D not resolved. Germline CDR1 MGHRA, CDR2 YSYEKL. This CDR3 is built from 15 residues. V shed 1 base and J shed 0 bases, with 7 bases lying between them. This chain's CDR3 is CASSQGDYSNQPQHF. The CDR3 region has the DNA TGCGCCAGCAGCCAAGGAGATTATAGCAATCAGCCCCAGCATTTT.

The V gene is TRBV18, the J gene TRBJ1-6, with no clear D. This CDR3 region has 13 residues. V lost 6 bases, J lost 14 bases, and 17 bases lay in between. Germline values: CDR1 KGHSH, CDR2 LQKENI. For the CDR3, the DNA is TGTGCCAGCTCGTACTCCAACCCGTCGACCCTCCACTTT. As protein: CASSYSNPSTLHF. The full variable domain, its missing parts supplied by reference TRBV18 and TRBJ1-6, is NAGVMQNPRHLVRRRGQEARLRCSPMKGHSHVYWYRQLPEEGLKFMVYLQKENIIDESGMPKERFSAEFPKEGPSILRIQQVVRGDSAAYFCASSYSNPSTLHFGNGTRLTVT.

This chain links TRBV28 with TRBJ2-5; 8 nucleotides match TRBD1. The CDR3 has 16 amino acids. Germline values: CDR1 MDHEN, CDR2 SYDVKM. The J segment lost 2 bases and the V segment lost 3 bases, leaving 8 bases of the junction unmatched. CDR3 sequence: CASSFSTGVGQETQYF. As DNA, the CDR3 is TGTGCCAGCAGTTTCTCGACAGGGGTTGGGCAAGAGACCCAGTACTTC.

The chain joins TRBV11-2 to TRBJ2-7; D remains unclear. The germline V gene has CDR1 SGHAT and CDR2 FQNNGV. The CDR3 totals 16 residues. Trimming stripped 5 bases from V and 4 bases from J, with 21 bases between. The CDR3 bases are TGTGCCAGCAGCCCGCTGAGACTGGCGGAATCTTACGAGCAGTACTTC. Amino acids: CASSPLRLAESYEQYF.

J is TRBJ2-7 and V is TRBV5-5; TRBD1 is a possible D gene (6 bases). From germline, CDR1 is SGHKS and CDR2 YYEKEE (reference sequence). V was trimmed by 6 bases and J by 7 bases, leaving 23 bases between them. The CDR3 covers 15 residues. This CDR3 is CASISGTSRTGEQYF. CDR3 sequence (DNA): TGTGCCAGCATTTCCGGGACATCAAGAACGGGGGAGCAGTACTTC. Filled out from reference TRBV5-5 and TRBJ2-7, the complete variable domain reads DAGVTQSPTHLIKTRGQQVTLRCSPISGHKSVSWYQQVLGQGPQFIFQYYEKEERGRGNFPDRFSARQFPNYSSELNVNALLLGDSALYLCASISGTSRTGEQYFGPGTRLTVT.

This sequence joins TRBV7-9 and TRBJ2-7, with TRBD1 matching 8 bases. This CDR3 region has 15 residues. Germline V lookup: CDR1 SEHNR, CDR2 FQNEAQ (reference sequence). With 5 bases clipped from V and 0 bases from J, the junction kept 6 bases outside the gene matches. CDR3 amino acids: CASSPRQGSSYEQYF. CDR3 DNA: TGTGCCAGCAGCCCCCGACAGGGGAGCTCCTACGAGCAGTACTTC.

CDR3 DNA: TGTGCCAGCACGGCTCGGGCAGGGTTGACCGGGGAGCTGTTTTTT. Its translation: CASTARAGLTGELFF. The chain has TRBV2 and TRBJ2-2; the D gene is possibly TRBD1 (5 bases). V was trimmed by 7 bases and J by 5 bases, leaving 17 bases between them. Germline assignment: CDR1 SNHLY and CDR2 FYNNEI. The CDR3 runs to 15 residues.

The rearrangement links TRBV30 to TRBJ2-5, with 9 positions matching TRBD1. V lost 1 base and J lost 5; bases outside the gene matches: 8. The germline gives CDR1 GTSNPN, CDR2 SVGIG (reference sequence). The CDR3 contains 15 residues. CDR3 amino acids: CAWSAGQGKSETQYF. The CDR3 DNA follows: TGTGCCTGGAGTGCCGGACAGGGGAAATCGGAGACCCAGTACTTC.

V gene TRBV30 combines with J gene TRBJ2-1; D is perhaps TRBD1 (6 bases). Germline values: CDR1 GTSNPN, CDR2 SVGIG (reference sequence). Trimming took off 8 bases at V and 4 bases at J, with 15 bases between the two ends. The CDR3 covers 13 residues. Here the CDR3 DNA reads TGTGCCGGGTCCGGACAGACTTACAATGAGCAGTTCTTC. Translation gives CAGSGQTYNEQFF.

DNA of the CDR3: TGTGCCAGTAGCGTGGGGGCGCGGGGCAATCAGCCCCAGCATTTT. It specifies CASSVGARGNQPQHF. The V and J genes are TRBV19 and TRBJ1-5, with D maybe TRBD1 (6 bases). CDR3 length equals 15 residues. Trimming cost V 6 bases and J 2 bases, with 14 bases left between them. The germline gives CDR1 LNHDA, CDR2 SQIVND (reference sequence).

This clone was observed once. The rearrangement links TRBV5-5 to TRBJ2-7; D is ambiguous. The CDR3 runs to 15 residues. CDR1 is SGHKS and CDR2 is YYEKEE in the germline V gene (reference sequence). Deletions cut 5 bases from V and 0 bases from J, with 15 bases between. The CDR3 bases are TGTGCCAGCAGTTCGGGCCCAATTCTCTCCTACGAGCAGTACTTC. It translates to CASSSGPILSYEQYF.

This clone was seen a handful of times. The V gene is TRBV7-2, the J gene TRBJ1-1, with 12 bases matching TRBD1. With 2 bases clipped from V and 1 base from J, the junction kept 2 bases outside the gene matches. The CDR3 has 16 amino acids. Germline CDR1 reads SGHTA; CDR2 reads FQGNSA. The DNA of the CDR3 is TGTGCCAGCAGCTTAAGGGACAGGGGGCGGAACACTGAAGCTTTCTTT. Its protein is CASSLRDRGRNTEAFF. Full variable domain (remainder filled in from reference TRBV7-2 and TRBJ1-1): GAGVSQSPSNKVTEKGKDVELRCDPISGHTALYWYRQSLGQGLEFLIYFQGNSAPDKSGLPSDRFSAERTGGSVSTLTIQRTQQEDSAVYLCASSLRDRGRNTEAFFGQGTRLTVV.

CDR3 residues: CASRRTWDRGQPQHF. The CDR3 DNA reads TGTGCCAGCAGGAGAACCTGGGACAGGGGGCAGCCCCAGCATTTT. The chain employs TRBV28 and TRBJ1-5; 11 bases are a match to TRBD1. The germline V gene encodes CDR1 MDHEN and CDR2 SYDVKM. V lost 6 bases, J lost 7 bases, and 8 bases stayed unmatched. This CDR3 is built from 15 residues.

The chain couples TRBV6-2 or TRBV6-3 to TRBJ1-1; D is ambiguous. The CDR3 contains 15 residues. V was cut by 2 bases and J by 3 bases, with 13 bases left in between. Germline lookup yields CDR1 MNHEY and CDR2 SVGEGT. The CDR3 sequence is CASSYRLGWDTEAFF. The CDR3 DNA follows: TGTGCCAGCAGTTACCGGCTGGGTTGGGACACTGAAGCTTTCTTT.

The chain carries TRBV19 and TRBJ2-3; a weak D match, TRBD1 (6 bases). Germline lookup yields CDR1 LNHDA and CDR2 SQIVND (reference sequence). Between the trimmed V and J ends, which lost 6 bases and 3 bases, there was a span of 10 bases. This CDR3 spans 13 amino acids. The CDR3 bases are TGTGCCAGTAGGCGGACAGTAACAGATACGCAGTATTTT. It encodes CASRRTVTDTQYF.

The rearrangement uses TRBV30 and TRBJ2-2; the D gene could be TRBD1 or TRBD2 (5 bases each). This CDR3 has 14 residues. Germline V gives CDR1 GTSNPN, CDR2 SVGIG (reference sequence). Trimming shortened V by 3 bases and J by 0 bases, and 8 bases separated the two germline ends. The CDR3 nucleotides read TGTGCCTGGAGCAGGGAGACGAACACCGGGGAGCTGTTTTTT. Translation gives CAWSRETNTGELFF.

The chain carries TRBV29-1 and TRBJ2-1; perhaps TRBD1 as D (5 bases). The CDR3 is 13 residues long. With 5 bases removed from V and 3 bases from J, the gap between germline ends came to 11 bases. Germline V gene data show CDR1 as SQVTM and CDR2 as ANQGSEA. CDR3 residues: CSVQPDSYNEQFF. CDR3 DNA sequence: TGCAGCGTTCAACCTGACAGCTACAATGAGCAGTTCTTC.

The V call is TRBV3-1 (or the pseudogene TRBV3-2), the J call TRBJ2-7; D gene unclear. Trimming took off 0 bases at V and 9 bases at J, with 12 bases between the two ends. The CDR3 covers 13 residues. The germline CDR1 and CDR2 sequences are LGHDT and YNNKEL (reference sequence). DNA of the CDR3: TGTGCCAGCAGCCAAGATCGAATAGGGTGGCAGTACTTC. It is translated as CASSQDRIGWQYF.

The CDR3 coding sequence is TGTGCCAGCAGCTTAGGTCCCATGCCCACCTACGAGCAGTACTTC. Protein: CASSLGPMPTYEQYF. The chain has TRBV7-2 and TRBJ2-7; no clear D. The CDR3 is 15 amino acids. V dropped 1 base and J dropped 2 bases, with 12 bases sitting between them. CDR1 is SGHTA, CDR2 FQGNSA, per germline.

The chain recombines TRBV30 with TRBJ1-1; D is perhaps TRBD1 (5 bases). Germline V CDR1 and CDR2: GTSNPN, SVGIG (reference sequence). The CDR3 consists of 15 residues. Deletions cut 0 bases from V and 1 base from J, with 12 bases between. The CDR3 loop reads CAWSVGPWGNTEAFF. DNA for the CDR3: TGTGCCTGGAGTGTGGGGCCCTGGGGGAACACTGAAGCTTTCTTT.

The chain employs TRBV5-6 and TRBJ1-2; D ambiguous. The CDR3 sequence is 13 residues long. Germline assignment: CDR1 SGHDT and CDR2 YYEEEE. Trimming pared 4 bases from V and 5 bases from J, leaving 12 bases between. The CDR3: CASSDKNGYGYTF. As DNA, the CDR3 is TGTGCCAGCAGCGATAAGAACGGGTATGGCTACACCTTC.

The chain combines TRBV4-3 with TRBJ2-3; no clear D gene. Trimming cost V 1 base and J 2 bases, with 7 bases left between them. The CDR3 is made up of 14 amino acids. Germline loops: CDR1 LGHNA, CDR2 YSLEER. The DNA for the CDR3 is TGCGCCAGCAGCCAAGTACGCCCCACAGATACGCAGTATTTT. Amino acids: CASSQVRPTDTQYF.

The chain has TRBV7-8 and TRBJ2-5; D possibly uses TRBD1 or TRBD2 (5 bases each). V lost 3 bases and J 4 bases, leaving 27 bases between the germline ends. This CDR3 region has 19 residues. Germline V gene data show CDR1 as SGHVS and CDR2 as FQNEAQ. CDR3 protein: CASSLLSVKGRGLSETQYF. The CDR3, as DNA: TGTGCCAGCAGCTTGCTAAGTGTCAAGGGGAGAGGTTTATCAGAGACCCAGTACTTC.

This clone has only one observation. The genes are TRBV9 and TRBJ2-3; 9 nucleotides match TRBD2. Germline CDR1 is SGDLS and CDR2 is YYNGEE. This CDR3 has 18 residues. V dropped 0 bases and J dropped 0; count of bases not matched to a gene: 8. CDR3 coding DNA: TGTGCCAGCAGCGTAGCAAGCGGGGGGCTTACTAGCACAGATACGCAGTATTTT. Translation: CASSVASGGLTSTDTQYF.

The chain's CDR3 is CASQWGQGTTGELFF. Written as DNA, the CDR3 is TGTGCCAGCCAGTGGGGACAGGGTACCACCGGGGAGCTGTTTTTT. This rearrangement joins TRBV2 to TRBJ2-2; 9 bases align to TRBD1. With V trimmed by 8 bases and J by 4 bases, 8 bases remained unmatched. CDR1 and CDR2 from the germline V gene are SNHLY and FYNNEI. There are 15 residues in the CDR3.

The chain carries TRBV9 and TRBJ2-3; 8 nucleotides agree with TRBD1. The V and J ends lost 6 bases and 4 bases, in that order; junction bases with no gene match: 10. Germline lookup yields CDR1 SGDLS and CDR2 YYNGEE. This CDR3 contains 15 residues. The CDR3, as DNA: TGTGCCAGCACCCCCCCAGGGGGCCTCCCAGATACGCAGTATTTT. Translating gives CASTPPGGLPDTQYF. Full variable domain (outside the CDR3, taken from reference TRBV9 and TRBJ2-3): DSGVTQTPKHLITATGQRVTLRCSPRSGDLSVYWYQQSLDQGLQFLIQYYNGEERAKGNILERFSAQQFPDLHSELNLSSLELGDSALYFCASTPPGGLPDTQYFGPGTRLTVL.

The CDR3 bases are TGCAGTGCTAGCCTCCGGACTGAAGCTTTCTTT. This sequence encodes CSASLRTEAFF. The chain carries TRBV20-1 and TRBJ1-1; D is ambiguous. Trimming stripped 3 bases from V and 5 bases from J, with 7 bases between. The CDR3 has 11 residues. Germline V gene data show CDR1 as DFQATT and CDR2 as SNEGSKA (reference sequence).

The chain employs TRBV27 and TRBJ2-5; 7 bases line up with TRBD1. The CDR3 length is 15 residues. After removal of 4 bases from V and 0 bases from J, the junction contained 5 bases not matched to a gene. Per the germline V gene, CDR1 is MNHEY and CDR2 is SMNVEV (reference sequence). CDR3 protein: CASSYGQANQETQYF. The CDR3 DNA sequence: TGTGCCAGCAGTTACGGACAGGCGAACCAAGAGACCCAGTACTTC.

The rearrangement joins TRBV29-1 to TRBJ2-1, with no clear D. V lost 3 bases and J 6 bases, leaving 12 bases between the germline ends. The germline V gene has CDR1 SQVTM and CDR2 ANQGSEA. This CDR3 is 13 amino acids long. CDR3 loop: CSVDWQALNEQFF. In DNA, the CDR3 is TGCAGCGTTGATTGGCAGGCCCTCAATGAGCAGTTCTTC.

The chain joins TRBV10-3 to TRBJ2-5; 10 nucleotides align to TRBD2. The CDR3 runs to 16 residues. With V trimmed by 4 bases and J by 2 bases, 7 bases remained unmatched. Germline CDR1 ENHRY, CDR2 SYGVKD. CDR3 sequence (DNA): TGTGCCATCAGTGTTGTCCTAGCGGGGGCACAAGAGACCCAGTACTTC. Its protein is CAISVVLAGAQETQYF.